A single T cell receptor (beta chain) is shown here with its context. The sample comes from a study of shared clonotypes between healthy human individuals. Only in-frame clones appear in the TCRdb table, and some are missing; sequencing was by immunoSEQ multiplex PCR. Altogether some 2,500,000 clones are present, over 85% being singletons, with the ten largest covering approximately 0.36%. The CDR3 covers 14 residues. Looked up from germline, CDR1 is WNHNN and CDR2 is SYGVQD (reference sequence). V was pared by 3 bases and J by 3 bases, with 1 base of the junction left unmatched. Sample: naive CD4+ T cells from PBMCs. Subset: CD45RA+ positively selected. The chain joins TRBV10-1 to TRBJ2-3; 9 bases are shared with TRBD2. This TCR was sampled from a young man in good health. Some clones in this sample may be carry-over from other donors' samples. CDR3 residues: CASSESGRTDTQYF. The DNA for the CDR3 is TGCGCCAGCAGTGAAAGCGGGAGGACAGATACGCAGTATTTT.